The source of this TCR beta chain is a study of blood T cell repertoires in COVID-19. V gave up 3 bases and J gave up 8 bases; unmatched junction bases: 9. Per the germline V gene, CDR1 is SQVTM and CDR2 is ANQGSEA. The CDR3 totals 14 residues. Profiled with immunoSEQ multiplex PCR; TCRdb holds only in-frame clones, not every one. The table records about 190,000 clones, 82% of them present only once. The source is a woman in her sixties with COVID-19, enrolled during active disease. Sequencing was carried out using peripheral blood. The chain combines TRBV29-1 with TRBJ1-4, with 7 bases fitting TRBD1. CDR3 loop: CSVDLDRVGEKLFF. CDR3 in DNA: TGCAGCGTTGATCTCGACAGGGTTGGAGAAAAACTGTTTTTT.